What follows are 31 T cell receptor beta chains derived from one specimen sequenced in a study of T cells after yellow fever vaccination. TCRdb redid the calling of the 5' RACE reads with MiXCR, one entry per CDR3 protein. The table lists 450,000 to 600,000 distinct CDR3 sequences, about a sixth of them singletons. The material sequenced was PBMCs, taken 5 to 6 days after the first yellow fever vaccination. The receptors stem from a man between 18 and 35 years old who received the YFV17D yellow fever vaccine.

This chain links TRBV20-1 with TRBJ1-2, with D perhaps TRBD1 (6 bases). This CDR3 has 16 residues. V dropped 0 bases and J dropped 8 bases, with 22 bases sitting between them. Germline V gene sequence: CDR1 DFQATT, CDR2 SNEGSKA (reference sequence). The CDR3 loop reads CSARDPRTEGSGGYTF. The CDR3, as DNA: TGCAGTGCTAGAGATCCCAGGACAGAAGGGAGTGGAGGCTACACCTTC.

Ten or more counts support this clonotype. The chain combines TRBV12-3 or TRBV12-4 with TRBJ1-3; D remains unclear. CDR3 size: 14 residues. V was shortened by 5 bases and J by 4 bases, with 12 bases between the two germline ends. The CDR3 region is CASSTPAWGNTIYF. CDR3 coding DNA: TGTGCCAGCAGTACCCCAGCCTGGGGAAACACCATATATTTT.

The chain links TRBV12-3 or TRBV12-4 to TRBJ1-1, with D hard to call. V was cut by 6 bases and J by 1 base, with 9 bases left in between. The CDR3 is 13 amino acids. The CDR3 region is CASSARRNTEAFF. CDR3 DNA sequence: TGTGCCAGCAGCGCGAGGAGGAACACTGAAGCTTTCTTT.

This clonotype has ten or more counts. V is TRBV5-1 and J is TRBJ2-3, with 9 bases that match TRBD2. V shed 0 bases and J 2 bases; nucleotides not matched to a gene: 1. CDR1 is SGHRS, CDR2 YFSETQ, per germline. The CDR3 is 15 residues long. The DNA of the CDR3 is TGCGCCAGCAGCTTGGGACTAGCGGACACAGATACGCAGTATTTT. Translating it yields CASSLGLADTDTQYF.

The table lists this clonotype with a few counts. V and J are TRBV12-3 or TRBV12-4 and TRBJ1-1; D is unclear. The germline V and J ends were trimmed by 3 bases and 4 bases, with 9 bases remaining between them. The CDR3 has 13 amino acids. The CDR3 spells CASSLDDGTEAFF. DNA of the CDR3: TGTGCCAGCAGTTTGGATGATGGCACTGAAGCTTTCTTT.

This clonotype was detected only a few times. V usage is TRBV20-1 and J usage is TRBJ2-7; possible D gene TRBD1, 6 bases. This CDR3 is 14 amino acids long. CDR1 and CDR2 (germline): DFQATT, SNEGSKA (reference sequence). The germline V and J ends were trimmed by 2 bases and 7 bases, with 18 bases remaining between them. In DNA form, the CDR3 reads TGCAGTGCTAGATTAGGGGCAGGGGCTGAAGAGCAGTACGTC. Amino acids: CSARLGAGAEEQYV.

This chain connects TRBV7-8 to TRBJ2-2, with unresolved D. The V and J ends lost 2 bases and 8 bases respectively, with 6 bases between them. This CDR3 has 12 amino acids. Germline lookup yields CDR1 SGHVS and CDR2 FQNEAQ. The CDR3 DNA follows: TGTGCCAGCAGCTTATTCGGGGGGGAGCTGTTTTTT. It encodes CASSLFGGELFF.

V gene TRBV20-1 combines with J gene TRBJ1-5; D not certain. The CDR3 contains 14 residues. V was pared by 3 bases and J by 0 bases, with 9 bases between. Germline V lookup: CDR1 DFQATT, CDR2 SNEGSKA (reference sequence). The CDR3 sequence: CSARDLNSNQPQHF. CDR3 DNA sequence: TGCAGTGCTAGGGACCTGAATAGCAATCAGCCCCAGCATTTT.

This chain links TRBV6-6 with TRBJ1-4, with no clear D. CDR3 length: 12 amino acids. Trimming took 2 bases from V and 7 from J, leaving 5 bases between them. The germline gives CDR1 MNHNY, CDR2 SVGAGI (reference sequence). The CDR3 DNA reads as TGTGCCAGCAGTTACAGGGTTGAAAAACTGTTTTTT. This translates into CASSYRVEKLFF.

This clonotype was observed a few times. This chain links TRBV7-3 with TRBJ2-2; no definite D call. The V end lost 4 bases, the J end lost 3 bases, and 18 bases lay between the germline ends. CDR1 SGHTA and CDR2 FQGTGA come from the germline V gene. The length of the CDR3 is 17 residues. The CDR3 is CASSSEPSDSYTGELFF. CDR3 nucleotide sequence: TGTGCCAGCAGCTCCGAACCGTCCGATTCCTACACCGGGGAGCTGTTTTTT.

This clonotype was recorded a few times. The chain employs TRBV6-4 and TRBJ2-1, with 15 nucleotides matching TRBD2. This CDR3 has 17 residues. Germline CDR1 MRHNA, CDR2 SNTAGT. Trimming at V came to 5 bases and at J to 9 bases, leaving 11 bases not matched to a gene. The CDR3 reads CASSPQGLAGGSGEQFF. DNA for the CDR3: TGTGCCAGCAGTCCCCAGGGACTAGCGGGGGGAAGCGGTGAGCAGTTCTTC.

V gene TRBV9 combines with J gene TRBJ2-1; either TRBD1 or TRBD2 may supply D (6 bases each). With 2 bases removed from V and 3 bases from J, the gap between germline ends came to 12 bases. The germline gives CDR1 SGDLS, CDR2 YYNGEE. The CDR3 contains 15 residues. DNA for the CDR3: TGTGCCAGCAGCGTTCTGGGGGGCCTCTACAATGAGCAGTTCTTC. Translating it yields CASSVLGGLYNEQFF.

This clonotype was counted at least ten times. The chain has TRBV12-3 or TRBV12-4 and TRBJ2-5, with 8 bases aligning to TRBD1. The V segment lost 4 bases and the J segment 1 base; nucleotides outside the gene matches: 5. The CDR3 runs 15 residues. CDR3 residues: CASSYGQGVQETQYF. The CDR3 coding sequence is TGTGCCAGCAGTTATGGACAGGGTGTCCAAGAGACCCAGTACTTC.

With respect to this clonotype: One junction end disagrees with the germline gene, perhaps due to a read error. V usage is TRBV5-1 and J usage is TRBJ1-6; 7 bases fit TRBD1. CDR1 and CDR2 from the germline V gene are SGHRS and YFSETQ. This CDR3 has 14 residues. The CDR3 sequence: CASSGDRVDSPLYF. The CDR3 DNA follows: TGCGCCAGCAGCGGAGACAGGGTTGATTCACCCCTCTACTTT.

CDR3 DNA: TGCGCCAGCAGCGAACAGGGGGGCTATGGCTACACCTTC. The encoded protein is CASSEQGGYGYTF. This chain uses TRBV5-1 with TRBJ1-2; 8 nucleotides match TRBD1. This CDR3 has 13 amino acids. With V trimmed by 4 bases and J by 4 bases, 3 bases remained unmatched. CDR1 and CDR2 (germline): SGHRS, YFSETQ.

This chain connects TRBV7-9 to TRBJ2-5, with D possibly being TRBD1 (6 bases). In germline, CDR1 is SEHNR, CDR2 FQNEAQ (reference sequence). CDR3 length: 15 amino acids. Trimming left V 4 bases short and J 0 bases short, with 12 bases between. CDR3 region: CASSSHTGNQETQYF. In DNA, the CDR3 is TGTGCCAGCAGCTCCCATACAGGGAACCAAGAGACCCAGTACTTC. Full variable domain (outside the CDR3, taken from reference TRBV7-9 and TRBJ2-5): DTGVSQNPRHKITKRGQNVTFRCDPISEHNRLYWYRQTLGQGPEFLTYFQNEAQLEKSRLLSDRFSAERPKGSFSTLEIQRTEQGDSAMYLCASSSHTGNQETQYFGPGTRLLVL.

This clonotype showed up just a few times. This rearrangement joins TRBV11-2 to TRBJ2-2; D gene unclear. V lost 6 bases and J 0 bases, leaving 11 bases between the germline ends. The length of the CDR3 is 15 residues. Germline assignment: CDR1 SGHAT and CDR2 FQNNGV. The CDR3: CASRLDLANTGELFF. CDR3 DNA sequence: TGTGCCAGCAGATTGGACCTCGCGAACACCGGGGAGCTGTTTTTT.

This rearrangement joins TRBV3-1 to TRBJ1-6; a weak D match, TRBD1 (5 bases). Germline loops: CDR1 LGHDT, CDR2 YNNKEL (reference sequence). V gave up 3 bases and J gave up 7 bases, with 7 bases separating them. The CDR3 sequence is 13 residues long. The CDR3 sequence is CASSQGQNSPLHF. The CDR3 coding sequence is TGTGCCAGCAGCCAGGGGCAGAATTCACCCCTCCACTTT.

This clonotype was recorded a few times. V gene TRBV5-4 combines with J gene TRBJ2-3, with 12 bases identical to TRBD1. The CDR3 has 15 residues. Trimming at V came to 4 bases and at J to 5 bases, leaving 5 bases not matched to a gene. In germline, CDR1 is SGHNT, CDR2 YYREEE (reference sequence). For the CDR3, the DNA is TGTGCCAGCAGCCTGGGACAGGGGGCGGTAGATACGCAGTATTTT. Translating gives CASSLGQGAVDTQYF.

This clonotype has more than one count but fewer than ten. CDR3 bases: TGTGCCAGCAAGAGGGGCGCTCATGGGGAAAAACTGTTTTTT. Protein sequence: CASKRGAHGEKLFF. The V call is TRBV6-1, the J call TRBJ1-4; D perhaps matches TRBD1 (5 bases). The CDR3 totals 14 residues. V was cut by 7 bases and J by 8 bases, with 17 bases left in between. CDR1 is MNHNS, CDR2 SASEGT, per germline.

This clonotype was seen repeatedly, ten times or more. The chain combines TRBV20-1 with TRBJ2-7, with 7 bases lining up with TRBD1. With 5 bases clipped from V and 6 bases from J, the junction kept 4 bases outside the gene matches. The germline V gene encodes CDR1 DFQATT and CDR2 SNEGSKA (reference sequence). This CDR3 has 11 residues. CDR3 bases: TGCAGTGCTGGCGGACAGGTCGAGCAGTACTTC. Its protein is CSAGGQVEQYF.

This clonotype has more than one count but fewer than ten. The chain joins TRBV28 to TRBJ1-3; D uncertain. The CDR3 contains 12 residues. The V and J ends lost 3 bases and 8 bases respectively, with 8 bases between them. Germline loops: CDR1 MDHEN, CDR2 SYDVKM. The CDR3 sequence is CASSLLRDTIYF. Here the CDR3 DNA reads TGTGCCAGCAGTTTGCTGCGAGACACCATATATTTT.

The V gene is TRBV4-1, the J gene TRBJ2-1; 10 nucleotides line up with TRBD2. The CDR3 runs 17 residues. Germline-derived CDR1 and CDR2 are MGHRA and YSYEKL. After removal of 0 bases from V and 5 bases from J, the junction contained 7 bases not matched to a gene. For the CDR3, the DNA is TGCGCCAGCAGCCAAGACACAGCGGGGGGGCTGGACAATGAGCAGTTCTTC. Translation: CASSQDTAGGLDNEQFF.

CDR3 coding DNA: TGTGCCAGCAGCGTACAGGGGCACCAAGAGACCCAGTACTTC. Protein: CASSVQGHQETQYF. This chain joins TRBV7-6 and TRBJ2-5; 7 positions agree with TRBD1. From germline, CDR1 is SGHVS and CDR2 FNYEAQ. There are 14 residues in the CDR3. V shed 5 bases and J 0 bases; nucleotides not matched to a gene: 3.

In its sample, this clonotype was seen a few times. The chain links TRBV3-1 to TRBJ2-3; TRBD2 aligns across 15 bases. Looked up from germline, CDR1 is LGHDT and CDR2 is YNNKEL (reference sequence). Unmatched junction bases numbered 7, after V lost 4 bases and J lost 11 bases. The CDR3 totals 15 residues. DNA for the CDR3: TGTGCCAGCAGCCGGACTAGCGGGGGGGGACGTGGGCAGTATTTT. Its protein is CASSRTSGGGRGQYF.

The genes are TRBV7-2 and TRBJ1-4; TRBD1 is a possible D gene (6 bases). Germline V CDR1 and CDR2: SGHTA, FQGNSA. Trimming pared 5 bases from V and 5 bases from J, leaving 9 bases between. The CDR3 runs 13 residues. The CDR3 sequence: CASSARGNEKLFF. The CDR3 DNA reads TGTGCCAGCAGCGCCAGGGGAAATGAAAAACTGTTTTTT. Complete variable domain (other parts from reference TRBV7-2 and TRBJ1-4): GAGVSQSPSNKVTEKGKDVELRCDPISGHTALYWYRQSLGQGLEFLIYFQGNSAPDKSGLPSDRFSAERTGGSVSTLTIQRTQQEDSAVYLCASSARGNEKLFFGSGTQLSVL.

The CDR3 is CASSFGTSGGSAYKNIQYF. The CDR3 DNA sequence: TGCGCCAGCAGCTTCGGTACTAGCGGGGGGTCAGCCTACAAAAACATTCAGTACTTC. The chain uses TRBV5-1 and TRBJ2-4, with TRBD2 matching 12 bases. This CDR3 spans 19 amino acids. J gave up 3 bases and V 2 bases, and 12 bases lay outside the gene matches. Germline V gives CDR1 SGHRS, CDR2 YFSETQ.

This clonotype was seen only a few times. This rearrangement joins TRBV4-2 to TRBJ2-3; 7 bases agree with TRBD1. Germline assignment: CDR1 LGHNA and CDR2 YNFKEQ. The CDR3 covers 15 residues. V shed 1 base, J shed 1 base, and the junction held 2 bases outside the gene matches. The DNA for the CDR3 is TGTGCCAGCAGCCAAGTGGGGACAGGCACAGATACGCAGTATTTT. This encodes CASSQVGTGTDTQYF.

The chain links TRBV12-3 or TRBV12-4 to TRBJ1-2; D remains ambiguous. V gave up 5 bases and J gave up 2 bases, with 9 bases separating them. The CDR3 covers 13 residues. CDR3 DNA sequence: TGTGCCAGCAGTGCAGGAGTAAACTATGGCTACACCTTC. The encoded protein is CASSAGVNYGYTF.

DNA of the CDR3: TGCGCCAGCGGGAAGACGACAGAGTCCTACGAGCAGTACTTC. Amino acids: CASGKTTESYEQYF. The V call is TRBV5-1, the J call TRBJ2-7, with TRBD1 as a possible D gene (5 bases). CDR1 and CDR2 (germline): SGHRS, YFSETQ. Trimming took 7 bases from V and 1 from J, leaving 15 bases between them. The CDR3 loop spans 14 amino acids.

The gene calls are TRBV20-1 and TRBJ1-2; 9 nucleotides line up with TRBD1. Germline CDR1 reads DFQATT; CDR2 reads SNEGSKA (reference sequence). Unmatched junction bases numbered 5, after V lost 4 bases and J lost 2 bases. The CDR3 sequence is 14 residues long. The DNA of the CDR3 is TGCAGTGCTAACCCTGGACAGGGGAACTATGGCTACACCTTC. Amino acid sequence: CSANPGQGNYGYTF.